This TCR beta chain was obtained from a study of blood T cell repertoires in COVID-19 (dated by TCRdb to between 2020 and 2021). About the full investigation: Collaborator samples came from the United States, Italy and Spain and covered acute and convalescent phases of COVID-19. Samples came from the ongoing ImmuneRACE study (first 160 participants) plus 1,254 subjects from 6 global collaborators. Sample metadata almost always included a de-identified subject ID, COVID-19 status, age in years and sex. A freely available public database, intended as a resource for researchers studying the immune response to SARS-CoV-2, is where the repertoires were released. The dataset comprised deeply sampled blood TCRbeta repertoires from subjects exposed to, actively infected with, or recovered from COVID-19. The prospective study material was composed of cDNA or gDNA derived from T cells, B-cell-depleted T cells, or PBMCs. HLA class I and class II types, where available, came from metadata supplied by the sample provider rather than from assay-based typing.

TCRbeta CDR3 regions were amplified from genomic DNA by means of the immunoSEQ Assay, a bias-controlled multiplex PCR. The published analysis was carried out like this. Nucleated cell counts per sample were estimated from amplification of reference gene primers within the assay. Sequence reads were collapsed and filtered to measure the absolute abundance of every unique TCRbeta CDR3 rearrangement. For each sample, productive Simpson clonality was calculated by taking the square root of Simpson's diversity index across productive rearrangements. In TCRdb, the immuneACCESS table is reduced to in-frame sequences with V and J assigned. These tables do not hold every clone; where another copy was compared, an unresolved V gene accounts for under half, and the others remain unexplained. V and J calls plus clone size are reproduced from that table; the DNA served to infer D and trimming. In all, the sample holds about 250,000 clones, and 70% to 85% of those were seen once. The ten largest clones represent roughly 10% of the sample.

The full study reports these points: The amount of clinical and demographic metadata varied by source and participant and was provided uncurated.

Measured from the cysteine to the phenylalanine, the CDR3 is 15 residues long. The read is trimmed to its CDR3 DNA, 45 bases read in frame from base 1. As encoded in the germline V gene, CDR1 is MDHEN while CDR2 is SYDVKM. V is pared back by 10 bases and J by 4 bases, with 20 bases lying between the germline termini. To note about this clone: Its cognate antigen has yet to be identified. It has no much larger one-base neighbor in the sample; base qualities were not kept.

Collaborating institutions collected whole blood in K2EDTA tubes following their own protocols. For TCRbeta analysis, collaborator samples were shipped as frozen whole blood, as isolated PBMCs, or as DNA extracted from either sample type. The sequence joins TRBV28 to TRBJ1-5; 5 matching bases give a weak D call of TRBD1. The sequenced material came from peripheral blood. The receptor's source is an elderly man with acute or convalescent COVID-19. Here is the DNA: TGTGCCACTCTGGTGCCCGGGCCAGGGAATCAGCCCCAGCATTTT. It translates as CATLVPGPGNQPQHF.